The 2 T cell receptor beta chains below come from one sample, sequenced in a study of cytomegalovirus exposure and HLA in healthy donors. The PCR had 60 Vbeta and 13 Jbeta primers. Produced via immunoSEQ multiplex PCR; TCRdb's table is partial and in-frame only. This table holds around 97,000 clones, around 61% found once. The sequencing input was PBMCs. The source is a woman aged 45-59 years in good health and CMV-seronegative.

In this sample, this clone turned up a few times. The chain carries TRBV18 and TRBJ1-2; 8 nucleotides align to TRBD1. J was trimmed by 0 bases and V by 6 bases; bases with no gene match: 15. CDR1 is KGHSH and CDR2 is LQKENI in the germline V gene. The CDR3 contains 18 residues. CDR3 DNA sequence: TGTGCCAGCTCGCTTCGACCTCCCGGACAGGGAGCTAACTATGGCTACACCTTC. This codes for CASSLRPPGQGANYGYTF.

This sequence joins TRBV19 and TRBJ1-4, with unresolved D. Germline CDR1 reads LNHDA; CDR2 reads SQIVND (reference sequence). The CDR3 is 14 amino acids. V gave up 5 bases and J gave up 0 bases, with 7 bases separating them. The CDR3 DNA sequence: TGTGCCAGTAGTTTGGGCGCAACTAATGAAAAACTGTTTTTT. Protein: CASSLGATNEKLFF.